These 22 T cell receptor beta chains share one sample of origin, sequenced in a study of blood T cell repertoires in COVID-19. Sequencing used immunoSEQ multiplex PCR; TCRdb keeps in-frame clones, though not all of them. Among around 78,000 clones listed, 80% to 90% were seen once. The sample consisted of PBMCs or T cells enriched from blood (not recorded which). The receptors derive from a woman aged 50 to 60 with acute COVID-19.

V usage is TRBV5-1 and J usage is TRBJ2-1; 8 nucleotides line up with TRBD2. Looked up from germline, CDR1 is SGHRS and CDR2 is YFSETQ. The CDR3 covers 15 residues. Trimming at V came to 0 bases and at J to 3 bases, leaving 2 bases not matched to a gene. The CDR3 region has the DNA TGCGCCAGCAGCTTGGGGGGGACTAGCTACAATGAGCAGTTCTTC. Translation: CASSLGGTSYNEQFF.

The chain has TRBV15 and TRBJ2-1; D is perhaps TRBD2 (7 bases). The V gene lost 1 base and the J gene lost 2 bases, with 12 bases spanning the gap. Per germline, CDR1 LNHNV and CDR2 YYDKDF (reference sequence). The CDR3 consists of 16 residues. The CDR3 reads CATSRVQGTTYNEQFF. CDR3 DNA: TGTGCCACCAGCAGAGTTCAGGGGACTACCTACAATGAGCAGTTCTTC.

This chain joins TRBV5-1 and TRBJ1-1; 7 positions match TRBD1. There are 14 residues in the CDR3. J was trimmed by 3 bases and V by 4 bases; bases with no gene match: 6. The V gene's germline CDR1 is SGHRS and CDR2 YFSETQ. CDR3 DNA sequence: TGCGCCAGCAGCCCTCCAGGGGGGTACACTGAAGCTTTCTTT. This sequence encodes CASSPPGGYTEAFF.

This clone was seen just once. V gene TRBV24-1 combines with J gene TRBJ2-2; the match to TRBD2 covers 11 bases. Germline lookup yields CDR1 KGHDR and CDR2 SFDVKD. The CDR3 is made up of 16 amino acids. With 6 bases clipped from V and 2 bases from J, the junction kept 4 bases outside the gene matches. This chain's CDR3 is CATSKTSGTNTGELFF. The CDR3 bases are TGTGCCACCAGTAAGACTAGCGGGACAAACACCGGGGAGCTGTTTTTT.

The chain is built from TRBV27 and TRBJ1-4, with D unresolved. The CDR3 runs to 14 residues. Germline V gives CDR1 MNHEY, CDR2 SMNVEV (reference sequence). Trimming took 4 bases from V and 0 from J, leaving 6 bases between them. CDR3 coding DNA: TGTGCCAGCAGTTCCCGTACAACTAATGAAAAACTGTTTTTT. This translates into CASSSRTTNEKLFF.

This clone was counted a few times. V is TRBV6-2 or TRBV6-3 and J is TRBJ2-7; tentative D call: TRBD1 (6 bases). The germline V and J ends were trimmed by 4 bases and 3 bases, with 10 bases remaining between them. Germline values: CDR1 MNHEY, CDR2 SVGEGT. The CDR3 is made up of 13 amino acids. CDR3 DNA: TGTGCCAGCAGTTTCGGACAGAACTACGAGCAGTACTTC. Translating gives CASSFGQNYEQYF.

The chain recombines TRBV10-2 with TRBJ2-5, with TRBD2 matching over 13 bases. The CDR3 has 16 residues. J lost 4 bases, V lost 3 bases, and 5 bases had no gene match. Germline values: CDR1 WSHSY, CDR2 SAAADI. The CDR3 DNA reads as TGCGCCAGCAGTGATGGACTAGCGGGAGAAGGAGAGACCCAGTACTTC. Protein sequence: CASSDGLAGEGETQYF.

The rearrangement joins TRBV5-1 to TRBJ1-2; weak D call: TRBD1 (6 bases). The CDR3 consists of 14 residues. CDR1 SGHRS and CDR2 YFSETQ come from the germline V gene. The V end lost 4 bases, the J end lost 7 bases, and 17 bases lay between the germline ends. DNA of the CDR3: TGCGCCAGCAGCGAGAACAGGGATCGGTCTGGCTACACCTTC. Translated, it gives CASSENRDRSGYTF.

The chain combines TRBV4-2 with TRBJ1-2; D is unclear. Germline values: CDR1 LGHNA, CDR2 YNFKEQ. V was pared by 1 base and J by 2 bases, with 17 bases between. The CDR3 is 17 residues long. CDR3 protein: CASSQVGRLPLNYGYTF. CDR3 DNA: TGTGCCAGCAGCCAAGTAGGCAGGCTGCCCCTAAACTATGGCTACACCTTC.

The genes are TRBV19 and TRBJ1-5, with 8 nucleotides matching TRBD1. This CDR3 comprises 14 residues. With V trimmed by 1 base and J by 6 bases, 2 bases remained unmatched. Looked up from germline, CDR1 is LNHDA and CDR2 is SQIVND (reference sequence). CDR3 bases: TGTGCCAGTAGTATAGGACAGGGGTTTCAGCCCCAGCATTTT. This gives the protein CASSIGQGFQPQHF.

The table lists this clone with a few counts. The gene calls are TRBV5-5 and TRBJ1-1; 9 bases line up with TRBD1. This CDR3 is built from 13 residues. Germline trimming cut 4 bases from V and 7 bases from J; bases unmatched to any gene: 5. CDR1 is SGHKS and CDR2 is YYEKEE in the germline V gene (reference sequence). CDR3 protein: CASSRTGVNEAFF. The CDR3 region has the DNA TGTGCCAGCAGCCGGACAGGGGTGAATGAAGCTTTCTTT. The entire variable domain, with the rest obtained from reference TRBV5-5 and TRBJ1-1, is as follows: DAGVTQSPTHLIKTRGQQVTLRCSPISGHKSVSWYQQVLGQGPQFIFQYYEKEERGRGNFPDRFSARQFPNYSSELNVNALLLGDSALYLCASSRTGVNEAFFGQGTRLTVV.

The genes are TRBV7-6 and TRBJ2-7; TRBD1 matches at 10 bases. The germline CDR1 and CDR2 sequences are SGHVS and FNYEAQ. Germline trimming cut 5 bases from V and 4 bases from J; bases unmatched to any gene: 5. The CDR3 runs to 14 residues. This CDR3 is CASSTRTGGYEQYF. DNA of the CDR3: TGTGCCAGCAGCACCCGGACAGGGGGATACGAGCAGTACTTC.

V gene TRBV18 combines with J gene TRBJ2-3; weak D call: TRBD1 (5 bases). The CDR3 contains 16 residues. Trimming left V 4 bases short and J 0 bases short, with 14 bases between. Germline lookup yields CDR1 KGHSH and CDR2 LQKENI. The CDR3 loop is CASSLSTGFSTDTQYF. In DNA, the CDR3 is TGTGCCAGCTCACTATCCACAGGATTTAGCACAGATACGCAGTATTTT.

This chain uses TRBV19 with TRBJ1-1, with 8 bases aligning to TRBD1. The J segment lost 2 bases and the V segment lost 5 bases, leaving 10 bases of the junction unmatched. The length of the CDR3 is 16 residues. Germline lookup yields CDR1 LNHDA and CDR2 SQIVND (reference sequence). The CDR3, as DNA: TGTGCCAGTAGTCCTAGGACAGGGAGTAGAAACACTGAAGCTTTCTTT. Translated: CASSPRTGSRNTEAFF.

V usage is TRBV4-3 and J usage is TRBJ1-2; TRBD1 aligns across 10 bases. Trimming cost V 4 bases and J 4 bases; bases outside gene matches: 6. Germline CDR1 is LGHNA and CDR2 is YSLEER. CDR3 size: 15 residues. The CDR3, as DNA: TGCGCCAGCAGCCCTGGGACAGGGGAGATCTATGGCTACACCTTC. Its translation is CASSPGTGEIYGYTF.

The CDR3 nucleotides read TGTGCCACCAGCAGAAATATGGGCGGGACTAGCGGGACCACAGATACGCAGTATTTT. Amino acid sequence: CATSRNMGGTSGTTDTQYF. The chain has TRBV15 and TRBJ2-3, with 13 positions matching TRBD2. The CDR3 consists of 19 residues. Trimming at V came to 2 bases and at J to 2 bases, leaving 10 bases not matched to a gene. The germline V gene encodes CDR1 LNHNV and CDR2 YYDKDF (reference sequence).

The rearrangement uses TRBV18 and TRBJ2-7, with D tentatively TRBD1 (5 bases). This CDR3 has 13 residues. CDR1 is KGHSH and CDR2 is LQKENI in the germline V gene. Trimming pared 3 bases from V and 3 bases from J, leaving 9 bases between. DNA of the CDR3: TGTGCCAGCTCACCCGACAGCTTCTACGAGCAGTACTTC. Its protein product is CASSPDSFYEQYF.

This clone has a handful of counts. CDR3 nucleotide sequence: TGTGCCAGCAGATCCCGGCGGGCGGGAGGTATTAGCACAGATACGCAGTATTTT. It encodes CASRSRRAGGISTDTQYF. V and J are TRBV28 and TRBJ2-3; TRBD2 agrees at 8 bases. There are 18 residues in the CDR3. J lost 0 bases, V lost 6 bases, and 14 bases had no gene match. Germline V gene data show CDR1 as MDHEN and CDR2 as SYDVKM. Looking up the rest from reference TRBV28 and TRBJ2-3 gives the full variable domain: DVKVTQSSRYLVKRTGEKVFLECVQDMDHENMFWYRQDPGLGLRLIYFSYDVKMKEKGDIPEGYSVSREKKERFSLILESASTNQTSMYLCASRSRRAGGISTDTQYFGPGTRLTVL.

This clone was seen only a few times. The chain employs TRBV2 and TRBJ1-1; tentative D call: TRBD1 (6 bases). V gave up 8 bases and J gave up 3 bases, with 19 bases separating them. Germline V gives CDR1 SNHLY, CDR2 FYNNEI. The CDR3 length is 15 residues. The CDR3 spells CASYGLRGADTEAFF. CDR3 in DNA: TGTGCCAGCTACGGTCTACGGGGGGCGGACACTGAAGCTTTCTTT.

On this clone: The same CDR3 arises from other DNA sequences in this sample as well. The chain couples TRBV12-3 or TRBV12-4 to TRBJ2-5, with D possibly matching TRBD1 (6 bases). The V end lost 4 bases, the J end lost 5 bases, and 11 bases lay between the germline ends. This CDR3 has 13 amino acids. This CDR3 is CASSSGTTETQYF. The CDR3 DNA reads TGTGCCAGCAGTTCCGGGACAACTGAGACCCAGTACTTC.

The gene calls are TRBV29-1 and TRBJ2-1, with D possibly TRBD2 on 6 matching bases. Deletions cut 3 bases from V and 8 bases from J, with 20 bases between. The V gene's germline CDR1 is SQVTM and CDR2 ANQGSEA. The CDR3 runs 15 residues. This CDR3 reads CSVDLGRDLDDEQFF. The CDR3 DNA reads TGCAGCGTTGATTTAGGGCGGGACTTGGATGATGAGCAGTTCTTC.

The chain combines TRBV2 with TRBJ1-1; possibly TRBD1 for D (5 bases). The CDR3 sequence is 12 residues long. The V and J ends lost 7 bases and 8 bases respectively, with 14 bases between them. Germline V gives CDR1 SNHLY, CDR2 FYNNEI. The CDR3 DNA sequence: TGTGCCAGCACGGGCCTAGACAGCGAAGCTTTCTTT. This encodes CASTGLDSEAFF. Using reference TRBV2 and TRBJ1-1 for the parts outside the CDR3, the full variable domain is EPEVTQTPSHQVTQMGQEVILRCVPISNHLYFYWYRQILGQKVEFLVSFYNNEISEKSEIFDDQFSVERPDGSNFTLKIRSTKLEDSAMYFCASTGLDSEAFFGQGTRLTVV.